Presented here are 27 T cell receptor beta chains from one specimen sequenced in a study of OX40 agonist ivuxolimab in advanced cancers. The library relied on the immunoSEQ multiplex PCR assay. TCRdb re-hosts the immuneACCESS table, in-frame sequences only. Its copies lack some clones; in the studies checked, an unresolved V gene accounts for under half of them, and the cause for the rest is not known. In all, the sample holds some 100,000 clones, and 70% to 90% of those were seen once. The ten biggest clones cover just under 0.8% of the sample. The input for sequencing was CD4+ or CD8+ T cells sorted from blood, taken in a trial of the OX40 agonist ivuxolimab. These receptors were obtained from an adult with an advanced solid tumor such as melanoma, head and neck, liver or kidney cancer.

This clone was found once. The rearrangement joins TRBV9 to TRBJ2-7, with TRBD2 as a possible D gene (7 bases). The CDR3 spans 15 residues. With 0 bases removed from V and 2 bases from J, the gap between germline ends came to 12 bases. The germline V gene encodes CDR1 SGDLS and CDR2 YYNGEE. Here the CDR3 DNA reads TGTGCCAGCAGCGTAGAGGGGGGGCATACCTACGAGCAGTACTTC. This codes for CASSVEGGHTYEQYF. The full variable domain, its missing parts supplied by reference TRBV9 and TRBJ2-7, is DSGVTQTPKHLITATGQRVTLRCSPRSGDLSVYWYQQSLDQGLQFLIQYYNGEERAKGNILERFSAQQFPDLHSELNLSSLELGDSALYFCASSVEGGHTYEQYFGPGTRLTVT.

The chain uses TRBV19 and TRBJ2-3, with D tentatively TRBD1 or TRBD2 (5 bases each). With 5 bases removed from V and 1 base from J, the gap between germline ends came to 16 bases. The CDR3 loop spans 16 amino acids. CDR1 and CDR2 from the germline V gene are LNHDA and SQIVND (reference sequence). CDR3 amino acids: CASSASTRGGTDTQYF. The DNA of the CDR3 is TGTGCCAGTAGTGCGAGTACTAGGGGAGGCACAGATACGCAGTATTTT.

The chain uses TRBV7-2 and TRBJ1-3, with D uncertain. The CDR3 loop spans 15 amino acids. V was cut by 6 bases and J by 0 bases, with 12 bases left in between. Germline V CDR1 and CDR2: SGHTA, FQGNSA. CDR3 coding DNA: TGTGCCAGCAGACCCCCACCTCTCTCTGGAAACACCATATATTTT. Residues: CASRPPPLSGNTIYF.

The chain links TRBV6-6 to TRBJ2-3; D gene uncertain. V was clipped by 4 bases and J by 2 bases, with 7 bases between them. CDR3 length: 13 amino acids. Per germline, CDR1 MNHNY and CDR2 SVGAGI (reference sequence). CDR3 in amino acids: CASSSGATDTQYF. The CDR3 DNA reads TGTGCCAGCAGTTCGGGTGCCACAGATACGCAGTATTTT.

This chain uses TRBV7-2 with TRBJ2-3; unclear D gene. From germline, CDR1 is SGHTA and CDR2 FQGNSA. This CDR3 comprises 13 residues. The ends were cut back, 3 bases at V and 0 bases at J, with 4 bases in the middle. The CDR3 loop reads CASSFSSTDTQYF. The CDR3 DNA follows: TGTGCCAGCAGCTTCTCTAGCACAGATACGCAGTATTTT. Full variable domain (outside the CDR3, taken from reference TRBV7-2 and TRBJ2-3): GAGVSQSPSNKVTEKGKDVELRCDPISGHTALYWYRQSLGQGLEFLIYFQGNSAPDKSGLPSDRFSAERTGGSVSTLTIQRTQQEDSAVYLCASSFSSTDTQYFGPGTRLTVL.

This chain uses TRBV28 with TRBJ2-1; 8 bases line up with TRBD1. The germline CDR1 and CDR2 sequences are MDHEN and SYDVKM. This CDR3 has 15 residues. V lost 3 bases to trimming and J lost 7 bases; unmatched junction nucleotides: 8. The CDR3 protein is CASSLTGAVRNEQFF. CDR3 DNA sequence: TGTGCCAGCAGTTTGACAGGGGCGGTGAGGAATGAGCAGTTCTTC.

The genes are TRBV27 and TRBJ2-6; D unclear. In germline, CDR1 is MNHEY, CDR2 SMNVEV (reference sequence). The CDR3 runs 16 residues. V shed 2 bases and J shed 0 bases, with 8 bases lying between them. The CDR3 nucleotides read TGTGCCAGCAGTTTAGGGAAAACCTCTGGGGCCAACGTCCTGACTTTC. Its protein product is CASSLGKTSGANVLTF.

This clone has a single count. This sequence joins TRBV10-1 and TRBJ2-7; TRBD1 matches at 7 bases. The J segment lost 3 bases and the V segment lost 3 bases, leaving 5 bases of the junction unmatched. CDR3 length: 14 amino acids. Germline CDR1 and CDR2: WNHNN and SYGVQD (reference sequence). The CDR3 nucleotides are TGCGCCAGCAGTGAACAGGGGAGAAGCTACGAGCAGTACTTC. Translation gives CASSEQGRSYEQYF.

This clone was seen a single time. The chain couples TRBV2 to TRBJ2-2; D is ambiguous. Trimming removed 3 bases at V and 6 bases at J, with 11 bases between. CDR1 and CDR2 from the germline V gene are SNHLY and FYNNEI. The CDR3 runs to 14 residues. This CDR3 is CASSESLTAGELFF. The CDR3 DNA reads TGTGCCAGCAGTGAGTCCCTAACGGCCGGGGAGCTGTTTTTT.

A single count supports this clone. The J gene is TRBJ1-2, the V gene TRBV6-5; 10 bases are a match to TRBD1. The CDR3 covers 15 residues. Germline lookup yields CDR1 MNHEY and CDR2 SVGAGI. The J segment lost 5 bases and the V segment lost 7 bases, leaving 10 bases of the junction unmatched. CDR3 nucleotide sequence: TGTGCCAGCAACACCGCCAGACAGGGGGCATATGGCTACACCTTC. Residues: CASNTARQGAYGYTF.

V usage is TRBV10-2 and J usage is TRBJ2-4; the match to TRBD2 covers 7 bases. Germline V CDR1 and CDR2: WSHSY, SAAADI. The CDR3 is 15 residues long. V gave up 0 bases and J gave up 7 bases; unmatched junction bases: 6. The CDR3 here is CASSESAAGRNIQYF. DNA of the CDR3: TGCGCCAGCAGTGAGTCCGCAGCGGGGCGGAACATTCAGTACTTC.

The gene calls are TRBV7-2 and TRBJ2-7; maybe TRBD1 (5 bases). The CDR3 extends over 15 amino acids. CDR1 SGHTA and CDR2 FQGNSA come from the germline V gene. V was shortened by 2 bases and J by 5 bases, with 16 bases between the two germline ends. CDR3 region: CASSLMSRVGHEQYF. Written as DNA, the CDR3 is TGTGCCAGCAGCTTAATGAGCAGGGTTGGTCACGAGCAGTACTTC.

V and J are TRBV4-1 and TRBJ1-2; D possibly corresponds to TRBD1 (6 bases). V dropped 3 bases and J dropped 0 bases, with 8 bases sitting between them. This CDR3 comprises 14 residues. Looked up from germline, CDR1 is MGHRA and CDR2 is YSYEKL. CDR3 sequence (DNA): TGCGCCAGCAGCCATGGGACATCTAACTATGGCTACACCTTC. Protein: CASSHGTSNYGYTF.

This chain joins TRBV19 and TRBJ2-7; tentatively, D is TRBD2 (7 bases). Between the trimmed V and J ends, which lost 4 bases and 2 bases, there was a span of 15 bases. The CDR3 has 15 amino acids. CDR1 is LNHDA and CDR2 is SQIVND in the germline V gene (reference sequence). The chain's CDR3 is CASSRFAGATYEQYF. For the CDR3, the DNA is TGTGCCAGTAGTAGGTTTGCGGGGGCAACCTACGAGCAGTACTTC.

The chain joins TRBV30 to TRBJ2-3; TRBD1 might be the D (5 bases). The CDR3 runs to 14 residues. V lost 2 bases and J lost 3, with 12 bases in between. Germline CDR1 is GTSNPN and CDR2 is SVGIG (reference sequence). The CDR3 sequence: CAWSSGIGTDTQYF. The CDR3 coding sequence is TGTGCCTGGAGTTCAGGGATCGGAACAGATACGCAGTATTTT. The full variable domain, completed using reference TRBV30 and TRBJ2-3, is SQTIHQWPATLVQPVGSPLSLECTVEGTSNPNLYWYRQAAGRGLQLLFYSVGIGQISSEVPQNLSASRPQDRQFILSSKKLLLSDSGFYLCAWSSGIGTDTQYFGPGTRLTVL.

This sequence joins TRBV19 and TRBJ2-7; D may be TRBD1 or TRBD2 (6 bases each). Per germline, CDR1 LNHDA and CDR2 SQIVND (reference sequence). V lost 3 bases, J lost 4 bases, and 13 bases lay in between. This CDR3 has 14 amino acids. The CDR3 here is CASSMATGRYEQYF. CDR3 DNA: TGTGCCAGTAGTATGGCCACAGGGAGGTACGAGCAGTACTTC.

This sequence joins TRBV7-2 and TRBJ1-4; 8 positions match TRBD1. J was trimmed by 8 bases and V by 5 bases; bases with no gene match: 10. Germline assignment: CDR1 SGHTA and CDR2 FQGNSA. This CDR3 comprises 15 residues. The CDR3 nucleotides read TGTGCCAGCAGCCCAGGACAGGGCTTAGGCGAAAAACTGTTTTTT. As protein: CASSPGQGLGEKLFF. Using reference TRBV7-2 and TRBJ1-4 for the parts outside the CDR3, the full variable domain is GAGVSQSPSNKVTEKGKDVELRCDPISGHTALYWYRQSLGQGLEFLIYFQGNSAPDKSGLPSDRFSAERTGGSVSTLTIQRTQQEDSAVYLCASSPGQGLGEKLFFGSGTQLSVL.

The rearrangement joins TRBV7-9 to TRBJ2-2; the D call may be TRBD1 or TRBD2 (5 bases each). Trimming took 4 bases from V and 4 from J, leaving 16 bases between them. The CDR3 runs 16 residues. Germline loops: CDR1 SEHNR, CDR2 FQNEAQ (reference sequence). CDR3 DNA: TGTGCCAGCAGCTATACACCCGGGACCGGCACCGGGGAGCTGTTTTTT. Translated, it gives CASSYTPGTGTGELFF.

V is TRBV4-1 and J is TRBJ1-5, with D possibly matching TRBD1 (5 bases). The ends were cut back, 2 bases at V and 8 bases at J, with 10 bases in the middle. CDR1 is MGHRA, CDR2 YSYEKL, per germline. The CDR3 runs 13 residues. The DNA of the CDR3 is TGCGCCAGCAGCCAATGGAGGGGTGAGCCCCAGCATTTT. Its protein product is CASSQWRGEPQHF.

This clone was observed a few times. V usage is TRBV6-4 and J usage is TRBJ2-1, with D tentatively TRBD1 (6 bases). CDR1 and CDR2 (germline): MRHNA, SNTAGT. This CDR3 contains 10 residues. V was trimmed by 8 bases and J by 10 bases, leaving 9 bases between them. The CDR3 spells CASPRGEQFF. CDR3 nucleotide sequence: TGTGCCAGCCCAAGGGGGGAGCAGTTCTTC.

J is TRBJ2-4 and V is TRBV5-1; tentatively, D is TRBD2 (5 bases). V was cut by 0 bases and J by 8 bases, with 15 bases left in between. The CDR3 spans 15 residues. Germline V gives CDR1 SGHRS, CDR2 YFSETQ. The CDR3 DNA reads as TGCGCCAGCAGCTTGGGCGGAGCGGAGTGGGACATTCAGTACTTC. Protein product: CASSLGGAEWDIQYF.

This chain links TRBV28 with TRBJ1-1; possibly TRBD1 for D (6 bases). The V gene's germline CDR1 is MDHEN and CDR2 SYDVKM. The germline V and J ends were trimmed by 5 bases and 9 bases, with 16 bases remaining between them. The CDR3 runs 13 residues. This chain's CDR3 is CASSVLGGRQAFF. CDR3 bases: TGTGCCAGCAGTGTCCTAGGGGGGAGACAAGCTTTCTTT. Filled out from reference TRBV28 and TRBJ1-1, the complete variable domain reads DVKVTQSSRYLVKRTGEKVFLECVQDMDHENMFWYRQDPGLGLRLIYFSYDVKMKEKGDIPEGYSVSREKKERFSLILESASTNQTSMYLCASSVLGGRQAFFGQGTRLTVV.

This rearrangement joins TRBV18 to TRBJ2-5; 11 bases fit TRBD1. Germline V lookup: CDR1 KGHSH, CDR2 LQKENI. Trimming took 4 bases from V and 5 from J; bases not matched to a gene: 9. This CDR3 is 16 amino acids long. The CDR3 reads CASSLRTGGVAETQYF. For the CDR3, the DNA is TGTGCCAGCTCACTACGGACAGGGGGCGTAGCGGAGACCCAGTACTTC.

The chain uses TRBV6-5 and TRBJ2-5; D not certain. This CDR3 is built from 16 residues. Germline CDR1 MNHEY, CDR2 SVGAGI. With 0 bases removed from V and 5 bases from J, the gap between germline ends came to 16 bases. CDR3 sequence: CASSYSPTPEKETQYF. DNA for the CDR3: TGTGCCAGCAGTTACTCCCCCACCCCCGAGAAGGAGACCCAGTACTTC.

The chain links TRBV7-2 to TRBJ2-2; D unclear. The CDR3 loop spans 14 amino acids. CDR1 and CDR2 (germline): SGHTA, FQGNSA. Trimming took 10 bases from V and 0 from J, leaving 12 bases between them. The CDR3 sequence is CATAYGSNTGELFF. The CDR3 nucleotides read TGTGCCACAGCCTACGGGTCGAACACCGGGGAGCTGTTTTTT. The full variable domain, rest sourced from reference TRBV7-2 and TRBJ2-2, is GAGVSQSPSNKVTEKGKDVELRCDPISGHTALYWYRQSLGQGLEFLIYFQGNSAPDKSGLPSDRFSAERTGGSVSTLTIQRTQQEDSAVYLCATAYGSNTGELFFGEGSRLTVL.

The V and J genes are TRBV11-2 and TRBJ2-7; D may be TRBD1 (6 bases). The CDR3 contains 17 residues. Germline loops: CDR1 SGHAT, CDR2 FQNNGV. Trimming removed 0 bases at V and 0 bases at J, with 15 bases between. The CDR3 DNA follows: TGTGCCAGCAGCTTAGACTCAGGGGAGTCAGGCTCCTACGAGCAGTACTTC. Protein: CASSLDSGESGSYEQYF. The whole variable domain, remainder taken from reference TRBV11-2 and TRBJ2-7, is EAGVAQSPRYKIIEKRQSVAFWCNPISGHATLYWYQQILGQGPKLLIQFQNNGVVDDSQLPKDRFSAERLKGVDSTLKIQPAKLEDSAVYLCASSLDSGESGSYEQYFGPGTRLTVT.

The CDR3 sequence is CASSPGPPGEQYF. CDR3 nucleotide sequence: TGTGCCAGCAGCCCAGGGCCCCCCGGCGAGCAGTACTTC. The chain uses TRBV7-2 and TRBJ2-7, with D perhaps TRBD1 (5 bases). V was pared by 5 bases and J by 6 bases, with 14 bases between. The CDR3 extends over 13 amino acids. Per the germline V gene, CDR1 is SGHTA and CDR2 is FQGNSA. Variable domain in full (rest from reference TRBV7-2 and TRBJ2-7): GAGVSQSPSNKVTEKGKDVELRCDPISGHTALYWYRQSLGQGLEFLIYFQGNSAPDKSGLPSDRFSAERTGGSVSTLTIQRTQQEDSAVYLCASSPGPPGEQYFGPGTRLTVT.